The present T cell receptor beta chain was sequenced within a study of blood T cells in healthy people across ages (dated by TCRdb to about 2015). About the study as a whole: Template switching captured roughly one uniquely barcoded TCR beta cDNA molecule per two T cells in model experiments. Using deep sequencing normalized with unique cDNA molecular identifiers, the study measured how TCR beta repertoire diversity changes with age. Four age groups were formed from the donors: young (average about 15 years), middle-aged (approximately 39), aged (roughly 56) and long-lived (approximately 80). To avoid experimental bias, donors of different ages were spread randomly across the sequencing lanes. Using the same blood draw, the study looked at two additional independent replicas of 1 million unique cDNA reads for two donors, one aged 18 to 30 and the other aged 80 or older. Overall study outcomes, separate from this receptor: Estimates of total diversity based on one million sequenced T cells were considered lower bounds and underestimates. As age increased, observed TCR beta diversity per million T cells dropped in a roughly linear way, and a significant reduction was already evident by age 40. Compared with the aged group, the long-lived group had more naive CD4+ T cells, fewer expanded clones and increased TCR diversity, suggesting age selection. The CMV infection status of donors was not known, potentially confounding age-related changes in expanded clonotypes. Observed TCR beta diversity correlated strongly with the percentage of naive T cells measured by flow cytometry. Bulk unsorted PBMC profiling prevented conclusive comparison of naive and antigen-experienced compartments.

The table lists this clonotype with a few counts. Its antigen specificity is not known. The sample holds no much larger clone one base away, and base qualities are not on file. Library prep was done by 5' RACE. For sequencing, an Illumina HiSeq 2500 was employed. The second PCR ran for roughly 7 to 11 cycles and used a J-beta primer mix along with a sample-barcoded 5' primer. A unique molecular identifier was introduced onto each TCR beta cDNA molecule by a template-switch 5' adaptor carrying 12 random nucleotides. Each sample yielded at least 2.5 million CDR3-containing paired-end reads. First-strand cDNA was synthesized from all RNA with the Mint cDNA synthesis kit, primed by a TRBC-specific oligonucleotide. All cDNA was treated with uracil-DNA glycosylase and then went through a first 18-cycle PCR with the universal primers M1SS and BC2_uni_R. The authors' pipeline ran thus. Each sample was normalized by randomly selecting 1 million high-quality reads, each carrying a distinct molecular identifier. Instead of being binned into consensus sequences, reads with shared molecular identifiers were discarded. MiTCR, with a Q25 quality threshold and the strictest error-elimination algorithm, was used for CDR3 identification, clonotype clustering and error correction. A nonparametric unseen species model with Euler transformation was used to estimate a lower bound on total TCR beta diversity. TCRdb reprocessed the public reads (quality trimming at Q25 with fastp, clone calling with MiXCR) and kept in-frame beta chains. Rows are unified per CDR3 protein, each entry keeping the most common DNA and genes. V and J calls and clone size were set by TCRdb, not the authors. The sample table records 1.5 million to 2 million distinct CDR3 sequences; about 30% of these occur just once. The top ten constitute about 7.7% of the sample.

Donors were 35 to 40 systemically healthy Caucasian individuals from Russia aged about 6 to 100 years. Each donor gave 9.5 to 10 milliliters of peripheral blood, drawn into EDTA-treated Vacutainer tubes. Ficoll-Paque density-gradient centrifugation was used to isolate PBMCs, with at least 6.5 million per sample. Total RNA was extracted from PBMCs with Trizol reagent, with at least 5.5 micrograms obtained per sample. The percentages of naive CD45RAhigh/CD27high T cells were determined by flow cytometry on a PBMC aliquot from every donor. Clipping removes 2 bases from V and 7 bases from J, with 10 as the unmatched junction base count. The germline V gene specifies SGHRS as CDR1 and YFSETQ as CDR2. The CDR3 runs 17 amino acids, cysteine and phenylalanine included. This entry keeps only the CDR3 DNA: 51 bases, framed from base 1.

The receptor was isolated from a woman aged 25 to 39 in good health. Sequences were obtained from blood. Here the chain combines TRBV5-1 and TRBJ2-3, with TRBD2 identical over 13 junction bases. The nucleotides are TGCGCCAGCAGCTTCCAAATGACTAGCGGGGGGACGTATACGCAGTATTTT. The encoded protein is CASSFQMTSGGTYTQYF.